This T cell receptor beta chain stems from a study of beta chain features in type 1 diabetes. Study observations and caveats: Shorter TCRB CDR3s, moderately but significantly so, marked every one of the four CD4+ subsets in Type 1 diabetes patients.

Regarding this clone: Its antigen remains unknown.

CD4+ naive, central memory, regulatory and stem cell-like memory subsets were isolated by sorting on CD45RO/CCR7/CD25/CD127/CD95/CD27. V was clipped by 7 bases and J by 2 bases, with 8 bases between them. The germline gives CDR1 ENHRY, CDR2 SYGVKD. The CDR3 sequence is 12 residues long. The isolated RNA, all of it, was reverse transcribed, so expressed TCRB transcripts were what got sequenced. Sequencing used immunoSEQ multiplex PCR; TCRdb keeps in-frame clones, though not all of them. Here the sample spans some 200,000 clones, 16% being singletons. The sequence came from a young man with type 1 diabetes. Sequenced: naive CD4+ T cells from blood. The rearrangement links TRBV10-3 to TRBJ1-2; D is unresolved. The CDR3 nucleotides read TGTGCCATCACAACAGTCAACTATGGCTACACCTTC. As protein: CAITTVNYGYTF.